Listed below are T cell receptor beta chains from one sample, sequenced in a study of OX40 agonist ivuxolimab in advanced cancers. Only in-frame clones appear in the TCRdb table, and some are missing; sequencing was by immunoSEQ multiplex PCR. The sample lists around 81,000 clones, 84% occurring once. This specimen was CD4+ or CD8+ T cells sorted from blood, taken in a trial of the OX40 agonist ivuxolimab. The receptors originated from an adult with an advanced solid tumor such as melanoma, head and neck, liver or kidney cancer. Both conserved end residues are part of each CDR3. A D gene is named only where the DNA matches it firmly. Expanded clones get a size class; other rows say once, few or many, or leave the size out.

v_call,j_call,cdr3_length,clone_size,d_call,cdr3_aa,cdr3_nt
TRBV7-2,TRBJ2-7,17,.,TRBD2,CASSRQNLAVSSYEQYF,TGTGCCAGCAGCCGCCAGAATCTAGCGGTGAGCTCCTACGAGCAGTACTTC
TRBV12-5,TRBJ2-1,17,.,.,CASGLATSGGMGNEQFF,TGTGCTAGTGGCCTTGCCACGAGTGGAGGGATGGGCAATGAGCAGTTCTTC
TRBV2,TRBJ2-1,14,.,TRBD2,CATPGQRESNEQFF,TGTGCCACCCCCGGCCAGCGGGAGAGCAATGAGCAGTTCTTC
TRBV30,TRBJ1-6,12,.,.,CAWNGYNSPLHF,TGTGCCTGGAATGGCTATAATTCACCCCTCCACTTT
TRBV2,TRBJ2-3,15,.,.,CASSDEGIGTDTQYF,TGTGCCAGCAGTGATGAGGGGATCGGCACAGATACGCAGTATTTT
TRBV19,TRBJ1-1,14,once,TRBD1,CASSIDRGAAEAFF,TGTGCCAGTAGTATCGACAGGGGCGCGGCTGAAGCTTTCTTT
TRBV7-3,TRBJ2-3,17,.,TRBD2,CASSGSGTGGPTDTQYF,TGTGCCAGCAGCGGAAGCGGGACGGGAGGGCCAACAGATACGCAGTATTTT
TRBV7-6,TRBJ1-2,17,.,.,CASSFRSTGTLWSGYTF,TGTGCCAGCAGCTTCCGATCCACCGGGACCCTCTGGAGTGGCTACACCTTC
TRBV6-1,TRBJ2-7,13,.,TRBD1,CASNLQGAREQYF,TGTGCCAGCAATTTACAGGGGGCGCGGGAGCAGTACTTC
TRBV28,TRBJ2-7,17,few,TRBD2,CASSLPRLAVDSYEQYF,TGTGCCAGCAGTTTGCCCAGACTAGCCGTAGACTCCTACGAGCAGTACTTC
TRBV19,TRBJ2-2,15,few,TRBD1,CASRSGQGPFLELFF,TGTGCCAGTAGAAGCGGACAGGGGCCTTTTTTGGAGCTGTTTTTT
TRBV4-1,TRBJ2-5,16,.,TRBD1,CASSQDISDRVVTQYF,TGCGCCAGCAGCCAAGATATTTCTGACAGGGTCGTGACCCAGTACTTC
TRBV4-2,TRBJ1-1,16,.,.,CASSQESLQEDTEAFF,TGTGCCAGCAGCCAAGAATCTTTACAGGAGGACACTGAAGCTTTCTTT
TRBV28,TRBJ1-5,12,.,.,CASSPIDQPQHF,TGTGCCAGCAGTCCGATTGATCAGCCCCAGCATTTT
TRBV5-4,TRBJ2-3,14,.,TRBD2,CASSLELAGDTQYF,TGTGCCAGCAGCTTGGAGCTAGCGGGAGATACGCAGTATTTT
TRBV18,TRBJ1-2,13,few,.,CASSQGSDYGYTF,TGTGCCAGCTCACAGGGGAGTGACTATGGCTACACCTTC
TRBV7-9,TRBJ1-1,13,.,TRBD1,CASSAGTDIEAFF,TGTGCCAGCAGTGCCGGGACAGACATTGAAGCTTTCTTT
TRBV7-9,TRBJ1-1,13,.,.,CASSWILNTEAFF,TGTGCCAGCAGCTGGATCTTGAACACTGAAGCTTTCTTT
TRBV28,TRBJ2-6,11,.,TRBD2,CASSPGRGLTF,TGTGCCAGCAGCCCGGGGAGGGGCCTGACTTTC
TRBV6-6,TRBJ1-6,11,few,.,CASGPGSPLHF,TGTGCCAGCGGCCCAGGATCACCCCTCCACTTT
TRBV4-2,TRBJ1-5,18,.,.,CASSHPPQGRGVNQPQHF,TGTGCCAGCAGCCACCCCCCACAGGGCAGGGGAGTTAATCAGCCCCAGCATTTT
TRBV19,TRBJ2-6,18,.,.,CASSPRGGAGTGANVLTF,TGTGCCAGTAGTCCCCGAGGTGGGGCTGGGACCGGGGCCAACGTCCTGACTTTC
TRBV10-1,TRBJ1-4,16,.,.,CASSGGRGSSNEKLFF,TGCGCCAGCAGTGGGGGCAGGGGATCCTCTAATGAAAAACTGTTTTTT
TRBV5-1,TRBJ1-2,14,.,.,CASSFDGEPSGYTF,TGCGCCAGCAGCTTTGACGGAGAGCCGTCTGGCTACACCTTC
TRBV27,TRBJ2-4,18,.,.,CASSPRTTGTLAKNIQYF,TGTGCCAGCAGTCCAAGGACGACAGGCACCCTAGCCAAAAACATTCAGTACTTC
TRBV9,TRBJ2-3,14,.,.,CASSEGPGTDTQYF,TGTGCCAGCAGCGAGGGCCCGGGAACAGATACGCAGTATTTT
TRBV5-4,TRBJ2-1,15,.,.,CASSFDGSVYNEQFF,TGTGCCAGCAGCTTCGACGGGAGCGTCTACAATGAGCAGTTCTTC
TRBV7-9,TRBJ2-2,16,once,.,CASSSLEGPNTGELFF,TGTGCCAGCAGCTCACTAGAAGGACCGAACACCGGGGAGCTGTTTTTT
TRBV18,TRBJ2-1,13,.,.,CASSRSRYNEQFF,TGTGCCAGCTCACGATCCAGATACAATGAGCAGTTCTTC
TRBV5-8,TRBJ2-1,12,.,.,CASSLASIAQFF,TGTGCCAGCAGCTTGGCTAGCATCGCGCAGTTCTTC
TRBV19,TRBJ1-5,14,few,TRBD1,CASRQGAPNQPQHF,TGTGCCAGTAGGCAGGGGGCCCCCAATCAGCCCCAGCATTTT
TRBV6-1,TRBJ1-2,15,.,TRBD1,CASSEAEGQGGGYTF,TGTGCCAGCAGTGAAGCGGAGGGACAGGGCGGCGGCTACACCTTC
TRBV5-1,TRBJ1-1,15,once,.,CASQPGAGSNTEAFF,TGCGCCAGCCAGCCGGGGGCTGGTTCAAACACTGAAGCTTTCTTT
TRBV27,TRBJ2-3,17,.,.,CASSTRGVHRVGDTQYF,TGTGCCAGCAGTACTAGGGGCGTTCACAGGGTGGGAGATACGCAGTATTTT
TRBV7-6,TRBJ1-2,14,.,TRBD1,CASSQATGGFGYTF,TGTGCCAGCAGCCAAGCGACAGGGGGCTTTGGCTACACCTTC
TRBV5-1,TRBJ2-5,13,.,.,CASNRDGQETQYF,TGCGCCAGCAACAGGGACGGACAAGAGACCCAGTACTTC